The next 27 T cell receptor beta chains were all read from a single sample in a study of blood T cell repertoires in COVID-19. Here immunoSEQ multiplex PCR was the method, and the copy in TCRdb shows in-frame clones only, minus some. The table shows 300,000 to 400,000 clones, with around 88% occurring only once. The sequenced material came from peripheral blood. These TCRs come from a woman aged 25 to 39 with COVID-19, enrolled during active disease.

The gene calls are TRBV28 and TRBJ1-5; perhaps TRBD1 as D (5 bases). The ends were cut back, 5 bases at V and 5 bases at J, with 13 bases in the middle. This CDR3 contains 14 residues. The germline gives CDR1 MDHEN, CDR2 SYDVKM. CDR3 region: CASSLGHLYQPQHF. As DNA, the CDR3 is TGTGCCAGCAGTCTCGGACACCTCTATCAGCCCCAGCATTTT.

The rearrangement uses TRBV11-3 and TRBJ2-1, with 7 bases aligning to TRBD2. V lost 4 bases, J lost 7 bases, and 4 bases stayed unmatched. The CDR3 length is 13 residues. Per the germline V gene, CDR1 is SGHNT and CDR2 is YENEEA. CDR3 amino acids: CASSYGGGNEQFF. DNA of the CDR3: TGTGCCAGCAGCTATGGGGGGGGGAATGAGCAGTTCTTC.

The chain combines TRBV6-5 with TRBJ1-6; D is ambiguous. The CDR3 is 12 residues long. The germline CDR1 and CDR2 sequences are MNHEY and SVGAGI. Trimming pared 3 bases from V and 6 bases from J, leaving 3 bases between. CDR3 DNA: TGTGCCAGCAGTTATCTTAATTCACCCCTCCACTTT. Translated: CASSYLNSPLHF.

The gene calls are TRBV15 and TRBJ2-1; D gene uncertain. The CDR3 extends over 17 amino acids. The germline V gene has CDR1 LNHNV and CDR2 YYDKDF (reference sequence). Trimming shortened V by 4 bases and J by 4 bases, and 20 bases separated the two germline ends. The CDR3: CATSTRTDPGPYNEQFF. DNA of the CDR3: TGTGCCACCAGCACCCGAACCGATCCAGGTCCTTACAATGAGCAGTTCTTC.

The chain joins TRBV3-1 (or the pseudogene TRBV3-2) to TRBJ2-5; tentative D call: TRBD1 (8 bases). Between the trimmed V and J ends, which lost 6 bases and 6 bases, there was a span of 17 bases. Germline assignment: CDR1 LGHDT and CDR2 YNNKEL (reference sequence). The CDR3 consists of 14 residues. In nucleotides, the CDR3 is TGTGCCAGCAGTCCCAACAGGGGGGGGAAGACCCAGTACTTC. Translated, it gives CASSPNRGGKTQYF.

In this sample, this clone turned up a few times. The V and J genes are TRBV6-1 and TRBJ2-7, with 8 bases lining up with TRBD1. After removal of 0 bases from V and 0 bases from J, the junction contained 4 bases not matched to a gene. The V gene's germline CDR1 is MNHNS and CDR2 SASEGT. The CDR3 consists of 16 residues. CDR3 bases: TGTGCCAGCAGTGAAGCGGTAACAGGGGGCTCCTACGAGCAGTACGTC. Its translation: CASSEAVTGGSYEQYV.

Written as DNA, the CDR3 is TGTGCCAGCAGCCGCCGTAGCGGGGGGGCGGATACGCAGTATTTT. Amino acid sequence: CASSRRSGGADTQYF. The gene calls are TRBV3-1 (or the pseudogene TRBV3-2) and TRBJ2-3; 11 bases agree with TRBD2. Trimming at V came to 4 bases and at J to 6 bases, leaving 6 bases not matched to a gene. The CDR3 is 15 amino acids. The germline gives CDR1 LGHDT, CDR2 YNNKEL (reference sequence).

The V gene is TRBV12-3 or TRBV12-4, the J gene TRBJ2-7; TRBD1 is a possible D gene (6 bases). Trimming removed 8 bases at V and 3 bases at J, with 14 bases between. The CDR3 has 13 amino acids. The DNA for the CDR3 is TGTGCCAGCGGCCACCACAGGGACTACGAGCAGTACTTC. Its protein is CASGHHRDYEQYF.

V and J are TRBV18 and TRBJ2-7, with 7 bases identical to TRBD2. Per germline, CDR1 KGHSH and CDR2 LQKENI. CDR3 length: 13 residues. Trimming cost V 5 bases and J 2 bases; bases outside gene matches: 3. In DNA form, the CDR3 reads TGTGCCAGCTCATTTGGGGGGGCCTACGAGCAGTACGTC. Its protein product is CASSFGGAYEQYV.

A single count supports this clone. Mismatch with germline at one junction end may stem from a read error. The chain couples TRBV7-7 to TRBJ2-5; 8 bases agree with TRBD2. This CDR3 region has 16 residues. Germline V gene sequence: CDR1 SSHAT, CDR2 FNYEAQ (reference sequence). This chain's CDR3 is CASSLEPGGIQETQYF. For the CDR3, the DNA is TGTGCTAGCAGCCTCGAGCCGGGGGGGATACAAGAGACCCAGTACTTC.

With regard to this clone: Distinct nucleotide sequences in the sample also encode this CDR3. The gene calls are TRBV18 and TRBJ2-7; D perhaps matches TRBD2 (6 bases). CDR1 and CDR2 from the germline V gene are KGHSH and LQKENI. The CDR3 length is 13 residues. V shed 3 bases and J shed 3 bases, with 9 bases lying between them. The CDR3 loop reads CASSPRGNYEQYV. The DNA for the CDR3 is TGTGCCAGCTCACCCCGGGGGAACTACGAGCAGTACGTC.

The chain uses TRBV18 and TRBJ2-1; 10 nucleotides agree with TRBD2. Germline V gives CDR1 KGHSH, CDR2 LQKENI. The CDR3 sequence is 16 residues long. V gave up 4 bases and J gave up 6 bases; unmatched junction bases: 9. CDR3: CASSQAYSGGINEQFF. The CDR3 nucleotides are TGTGCCAGCTCACAGGCTTATAGCGGGGGGATCAATGAGCAGTTCTTC.

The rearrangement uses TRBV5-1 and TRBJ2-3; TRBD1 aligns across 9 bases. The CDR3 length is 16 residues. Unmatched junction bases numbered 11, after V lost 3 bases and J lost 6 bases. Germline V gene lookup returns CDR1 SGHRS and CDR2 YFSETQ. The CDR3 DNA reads TGCGCCAGCAGCTCCGGGGACAGGGTAGCTTCGGATACGCAGTATTTT. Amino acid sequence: CASSSGDRVASDTQYF.

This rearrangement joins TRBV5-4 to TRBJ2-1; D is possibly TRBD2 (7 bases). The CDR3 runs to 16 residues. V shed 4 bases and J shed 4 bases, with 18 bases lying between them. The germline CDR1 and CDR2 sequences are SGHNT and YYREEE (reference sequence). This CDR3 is CASSTLRGGQYNEQFF. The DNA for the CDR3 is TGTGCCAGCAGCACCCTTAGGGGGGGCCAGTACAATGAGCAGTTCTTC.

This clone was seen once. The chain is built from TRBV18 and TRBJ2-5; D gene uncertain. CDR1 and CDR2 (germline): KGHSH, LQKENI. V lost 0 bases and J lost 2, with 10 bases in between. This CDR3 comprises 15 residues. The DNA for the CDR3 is TGTGCCAGCTCACCACCCATAAGCGTTCAAGAGACCCAGTACTTC. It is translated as CASSPPISVQETQYF.

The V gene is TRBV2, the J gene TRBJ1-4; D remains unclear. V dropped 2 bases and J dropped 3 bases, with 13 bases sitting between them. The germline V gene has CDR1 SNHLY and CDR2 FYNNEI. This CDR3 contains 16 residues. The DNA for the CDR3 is TGTGCCAGCAGTGAAAACGGGGTGCGAGCTAATGAAAAACTGTTTTTT. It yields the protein CASSENGVRANEKLFF.

CDR3 loop: CASSRYLAGEETQYF. CDR3 DNA sequence: TGTGCCAGCAGCCGTTATCTAGCGGGGGAAGAGACCCAGTACTTC. The chain recombines TRBV3-1 (or the pseudogene TRBV3-2) with TRBJ2-5; 10 bases line up with TRBD2. This CDR3 is built from 15 residues. V trimming: 4 bases; J trimming: 3 bases; junction bases outside the gene matches: 5. Germline V lookup: CDR1 LGHDT, CDR2 YNNKEL (reference sequence).

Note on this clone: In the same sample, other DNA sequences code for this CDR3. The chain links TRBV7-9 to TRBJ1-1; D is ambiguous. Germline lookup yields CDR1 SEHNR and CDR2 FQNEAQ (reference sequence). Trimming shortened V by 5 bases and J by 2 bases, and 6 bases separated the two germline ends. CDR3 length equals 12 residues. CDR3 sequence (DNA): TGTGCCAGCAGCCCCCGTAACACTGAAGCTTTCTTT. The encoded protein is CASSPRNTEAFF.

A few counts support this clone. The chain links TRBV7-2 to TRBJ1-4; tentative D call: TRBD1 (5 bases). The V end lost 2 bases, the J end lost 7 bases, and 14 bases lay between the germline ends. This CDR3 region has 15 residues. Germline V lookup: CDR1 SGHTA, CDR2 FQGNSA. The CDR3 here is CASSLSGAGAEKLFF. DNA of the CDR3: TGTGCCAGCAGCTTAAGCGGGGCCGGCGCTGAAAAACTGTTTTTT.

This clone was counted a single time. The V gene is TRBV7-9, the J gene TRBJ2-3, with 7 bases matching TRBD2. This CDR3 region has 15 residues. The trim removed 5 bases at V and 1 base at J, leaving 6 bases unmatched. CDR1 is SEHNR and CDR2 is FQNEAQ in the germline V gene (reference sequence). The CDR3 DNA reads TGTGCCAGCAGCCCAAGCGGGATCCGCACAGATACGCAGTATTTT. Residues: CASSPSGIRTDTQYF.

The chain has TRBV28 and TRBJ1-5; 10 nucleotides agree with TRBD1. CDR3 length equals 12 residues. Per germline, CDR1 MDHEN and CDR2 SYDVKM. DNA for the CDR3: TGTGCAACCGGGACAGGGGTTCAGCCCCAGCATTTT. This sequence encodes CATGTGVQPQHF.

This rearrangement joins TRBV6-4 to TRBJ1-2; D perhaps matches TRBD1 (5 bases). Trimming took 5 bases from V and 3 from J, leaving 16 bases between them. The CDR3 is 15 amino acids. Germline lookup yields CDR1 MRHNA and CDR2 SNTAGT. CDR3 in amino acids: CASSPTREGHYGYTF. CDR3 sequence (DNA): TGTGCCAGCAGTCCCACGAGGGAGGGGCACTATGGCTACACCTTC.

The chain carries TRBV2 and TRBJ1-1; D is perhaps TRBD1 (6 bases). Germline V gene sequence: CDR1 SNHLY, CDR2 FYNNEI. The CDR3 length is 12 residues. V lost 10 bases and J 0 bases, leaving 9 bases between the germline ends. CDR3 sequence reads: CAIGQLNTEAFF. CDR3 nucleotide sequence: TGTGCCATAGGACAGTTGAACACTGAAGCTTTCTTT.

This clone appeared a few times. CDR3 amino acids: CASSHGPRDNQPQHF. The CDR3 nucleotides are TGTGCCAGCAGCCATGGGCCCCGGGACAATCAGCCCCAGCATTTT. This chain connects TRBV6-7 to TRBJ1-5; no reliable D call. TRBV6-7 is identified as an open reading frame with a role that is uncertain. The V end lost 6 bases, the J end lost 3 bases, and 15 bases lay between the germline ends. The CDR3 runs 15 residues.

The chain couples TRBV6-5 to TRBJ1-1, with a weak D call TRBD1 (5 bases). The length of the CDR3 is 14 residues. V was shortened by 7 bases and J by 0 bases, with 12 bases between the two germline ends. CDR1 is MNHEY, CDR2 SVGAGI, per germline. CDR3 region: CASMEGIMNTEAFF. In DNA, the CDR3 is TGTGCCAGCATGGAGGGGATAATGAACACTGAAGCTTTCTTT.

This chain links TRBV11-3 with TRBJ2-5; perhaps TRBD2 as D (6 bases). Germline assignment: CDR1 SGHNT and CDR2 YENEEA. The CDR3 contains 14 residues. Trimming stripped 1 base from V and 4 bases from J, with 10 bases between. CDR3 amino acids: CASSLVTGRETQYF. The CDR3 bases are TGTGCCAGCAGCTTAGTCACCGGGAGAGAGACCCAGTACTTC.

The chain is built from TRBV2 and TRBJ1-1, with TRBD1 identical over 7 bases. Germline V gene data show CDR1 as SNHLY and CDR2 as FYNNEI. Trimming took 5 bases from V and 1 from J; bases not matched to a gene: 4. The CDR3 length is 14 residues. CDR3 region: CASSYRGTNTEAFF. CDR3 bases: TGTGCCAGCAGTTACAGGGGAACGAACACTGAAGCTTTCTTT.